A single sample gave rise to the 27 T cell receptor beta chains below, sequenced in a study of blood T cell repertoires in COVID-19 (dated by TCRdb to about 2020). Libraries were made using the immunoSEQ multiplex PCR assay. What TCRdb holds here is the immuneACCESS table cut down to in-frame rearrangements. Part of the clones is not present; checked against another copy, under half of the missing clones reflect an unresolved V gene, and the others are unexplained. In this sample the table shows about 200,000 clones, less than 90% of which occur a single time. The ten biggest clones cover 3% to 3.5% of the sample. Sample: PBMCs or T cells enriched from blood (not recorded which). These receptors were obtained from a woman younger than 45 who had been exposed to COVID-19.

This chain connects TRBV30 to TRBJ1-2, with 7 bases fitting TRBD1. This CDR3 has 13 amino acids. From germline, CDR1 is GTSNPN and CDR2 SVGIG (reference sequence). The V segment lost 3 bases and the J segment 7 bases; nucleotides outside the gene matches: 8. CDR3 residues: CAWRYGQDSGYTF. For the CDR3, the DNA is TGTGCCTGGAGGTACGGACAGGACAGTGGCTACACCTTC.

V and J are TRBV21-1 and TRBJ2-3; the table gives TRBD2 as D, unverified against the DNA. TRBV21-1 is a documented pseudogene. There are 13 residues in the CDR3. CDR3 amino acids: CASSSWTGDTQYF. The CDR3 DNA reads TGTGCCAGCAGCTCGTGGACTGGAGATACGCAGTATTTT.

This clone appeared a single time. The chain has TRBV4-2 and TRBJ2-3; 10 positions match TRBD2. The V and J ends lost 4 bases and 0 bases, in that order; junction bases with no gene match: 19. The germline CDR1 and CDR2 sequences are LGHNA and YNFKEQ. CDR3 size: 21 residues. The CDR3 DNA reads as TGTGCCAGCAGCCCCCGACGGACTAGCGGCTTGAGCACCCATAGCACAGATACGCAGTATTTT. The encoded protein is CASSPRRTSGLSTHSTDTQYF.

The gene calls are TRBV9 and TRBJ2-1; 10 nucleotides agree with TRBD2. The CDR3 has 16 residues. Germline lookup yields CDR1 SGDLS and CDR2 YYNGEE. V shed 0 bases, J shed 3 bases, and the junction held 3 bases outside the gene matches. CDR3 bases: TGTGCCAGCAGCGTAGAGGGACTAGCGCTCTACAATGAGCAGTTCTTC. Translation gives CASSVEGLALYNEQFF.

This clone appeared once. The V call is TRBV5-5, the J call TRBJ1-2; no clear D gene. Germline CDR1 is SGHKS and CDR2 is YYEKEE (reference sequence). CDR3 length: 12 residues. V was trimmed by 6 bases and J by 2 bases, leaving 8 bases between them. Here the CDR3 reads CASTSENYGYTF. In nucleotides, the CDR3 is TGTGCCAGCACCAGTGAAAACTATGGCTACACCTTC.

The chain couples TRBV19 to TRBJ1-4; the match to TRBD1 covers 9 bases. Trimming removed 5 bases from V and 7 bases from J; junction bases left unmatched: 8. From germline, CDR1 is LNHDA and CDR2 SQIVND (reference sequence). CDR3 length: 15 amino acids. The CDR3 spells CASSEGTGFTEKLFF. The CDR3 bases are TGTGCCAGTAGTGAGGGGACAGGGTTCACTGAAAAACTGTTTTTT.

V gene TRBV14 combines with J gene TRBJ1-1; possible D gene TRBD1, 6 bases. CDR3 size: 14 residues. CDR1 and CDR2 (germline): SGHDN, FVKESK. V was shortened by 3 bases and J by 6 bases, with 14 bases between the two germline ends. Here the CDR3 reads CASSQPQGIPEAFF. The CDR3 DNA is TGTGCCAGCAGCCAGCCTCAGGGGATCCCTGAAGCTTTCTTT.

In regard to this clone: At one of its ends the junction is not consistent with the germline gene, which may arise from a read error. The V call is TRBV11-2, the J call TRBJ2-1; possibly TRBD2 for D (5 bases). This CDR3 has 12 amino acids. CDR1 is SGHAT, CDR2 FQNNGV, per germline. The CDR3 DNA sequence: TGTGCCAGCAGCGGAGGTGGACCCCCGGCGGTCTTC. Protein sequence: CASSGGGPPAVF.

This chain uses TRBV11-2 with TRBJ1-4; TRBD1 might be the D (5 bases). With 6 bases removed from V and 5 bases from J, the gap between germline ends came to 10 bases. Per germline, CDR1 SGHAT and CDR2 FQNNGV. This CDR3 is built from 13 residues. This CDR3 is CASRTPGNEKLFF. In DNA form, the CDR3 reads TGTGCCAGCAGAACCCCAGGGAATGAAAAACTGTTTTTT.

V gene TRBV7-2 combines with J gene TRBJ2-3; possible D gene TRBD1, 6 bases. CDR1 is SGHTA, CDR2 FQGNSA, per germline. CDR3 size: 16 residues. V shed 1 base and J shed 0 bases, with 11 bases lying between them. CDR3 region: CASSLVLGASTDTQYF. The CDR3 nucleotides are TGTGCCAGCAGCTTAGTTCTGGGGGCAAGCACAGATACGCAGTATTTT.

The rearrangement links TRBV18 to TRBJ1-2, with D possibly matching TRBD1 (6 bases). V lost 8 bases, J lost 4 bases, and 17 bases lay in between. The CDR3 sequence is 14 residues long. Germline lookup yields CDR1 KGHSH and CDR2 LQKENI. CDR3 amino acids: CASAAGAFSYGYTF. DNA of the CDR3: TGTGCCAGCGCGGCAGGGGCATTCTCCTATGGCTACACCTTC. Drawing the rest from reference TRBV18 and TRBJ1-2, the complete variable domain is NAGVMQNPRHLVRRRGQEARLRCSPMKGHSHVYWYRQLPEEGLKFMVYLQKENIIDESGMPKERFSAEFPKEGPSILRIQQVVRGDSAAYFCASAAGAFSYGYTFGSGTRLTVV.

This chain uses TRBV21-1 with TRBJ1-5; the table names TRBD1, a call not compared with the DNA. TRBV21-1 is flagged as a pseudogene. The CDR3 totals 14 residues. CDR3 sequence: CASSWTGRNQPQHF. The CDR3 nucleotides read TGTGCCAGCTCCTGGACAGGGAGGAATCAGCCCCAGCATTTT.

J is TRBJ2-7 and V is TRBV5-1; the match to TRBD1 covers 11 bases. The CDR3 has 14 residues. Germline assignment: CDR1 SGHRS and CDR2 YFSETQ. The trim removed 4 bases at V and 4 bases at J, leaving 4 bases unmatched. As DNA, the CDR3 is TGCGCCAGCAGCGGACAGGGGGCGTTATACGAGCAGTACTTC. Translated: CASSGQGALYEQYF.

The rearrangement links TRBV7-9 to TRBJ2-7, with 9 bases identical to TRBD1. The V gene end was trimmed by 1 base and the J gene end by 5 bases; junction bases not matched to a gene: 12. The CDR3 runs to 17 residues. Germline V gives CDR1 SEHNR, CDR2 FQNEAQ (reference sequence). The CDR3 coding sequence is TGTGCCAGCAGCTTAGTCGGTCTCCGGGACAGGGTCCACGAGCAGTACTTC. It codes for CASSLVGLRDRVHEQYF.

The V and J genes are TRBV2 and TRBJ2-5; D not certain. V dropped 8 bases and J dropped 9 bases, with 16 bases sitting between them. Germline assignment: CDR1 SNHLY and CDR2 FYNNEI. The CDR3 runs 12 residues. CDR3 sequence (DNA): TGTGCCAGCTGTCGGTCGCTTAACCCCCAGTACTTC. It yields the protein CASCRSLNPQYF.

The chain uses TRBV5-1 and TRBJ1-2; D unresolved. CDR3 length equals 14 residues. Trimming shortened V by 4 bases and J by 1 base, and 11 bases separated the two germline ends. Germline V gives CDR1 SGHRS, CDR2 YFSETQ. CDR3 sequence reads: CASSLQANNYGYTF. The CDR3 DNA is TGCGCCAGCAGCCTCCAGGCGAATAACTATGGCTACACCTTC.

The CDR3 reads CASSHRAGSQENYGYTF. CDR3 coding DNA: TGTGCCAGCAGCCACCGAGCGGGCAGTCAAGAAAACTATGGCTACACCTTC. V and J are TRBV4-2 and TRBJ1-2; D call uncertain. This CDR3 is 17 amino acids long. Per germline, CDR1 LGHNA and CDR2 YNFKEQ. Trimming removed 3 bases at V and 2 bases at J, with 19 bases between.

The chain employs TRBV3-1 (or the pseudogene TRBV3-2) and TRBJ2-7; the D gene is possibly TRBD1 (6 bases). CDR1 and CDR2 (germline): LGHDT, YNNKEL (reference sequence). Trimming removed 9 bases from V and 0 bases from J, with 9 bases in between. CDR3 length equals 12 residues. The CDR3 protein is CASNRASYEQYF. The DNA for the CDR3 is TGTGCCAGTAACAGGGCCTCCTACGAGCAGTACTTC.

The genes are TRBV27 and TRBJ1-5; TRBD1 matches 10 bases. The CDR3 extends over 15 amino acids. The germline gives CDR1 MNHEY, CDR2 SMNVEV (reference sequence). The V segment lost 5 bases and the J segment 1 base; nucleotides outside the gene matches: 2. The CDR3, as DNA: TGTGCCAGCAGTGCGGGACAGGGGAGCAATCAGCCCCAGCATTTT. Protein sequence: CASSAGQGSNQPQHF.

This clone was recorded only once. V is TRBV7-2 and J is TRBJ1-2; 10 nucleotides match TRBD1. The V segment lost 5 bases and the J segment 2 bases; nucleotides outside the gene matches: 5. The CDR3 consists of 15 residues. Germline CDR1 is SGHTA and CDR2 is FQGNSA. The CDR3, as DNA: TGTGCCAGCAGCCTCGACAGGGGGCCCAACTATGGCTACACCTTC. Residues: CASSLDRGPNYGYTF.

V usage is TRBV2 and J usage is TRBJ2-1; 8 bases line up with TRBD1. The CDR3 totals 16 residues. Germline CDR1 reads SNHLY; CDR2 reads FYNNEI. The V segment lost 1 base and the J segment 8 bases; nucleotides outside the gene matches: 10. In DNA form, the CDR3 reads TGTGCCAGCAGTGAAGTGTGGGAGCCCAGGGGGCATGAGCAGTTCTTC. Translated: CASSEVWEPRGHEQFF.

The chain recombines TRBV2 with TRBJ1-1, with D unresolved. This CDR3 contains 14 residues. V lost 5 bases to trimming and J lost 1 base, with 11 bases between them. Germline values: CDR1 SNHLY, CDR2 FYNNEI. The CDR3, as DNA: TGTGCCAGCAGTAGACAACAGCCGAACACTGAAGCTTTCTTT. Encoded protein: CASSRQQPNTEAFF. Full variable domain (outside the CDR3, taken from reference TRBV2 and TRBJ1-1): EPEVTQTPSHQVTQMGQEVILRCVPISNHLYFYWYRQILGQKVEFLVSFYNNEISEKSEIFDDQFSVERPDGSNFTLKIRSTKLEDSAMYFCASSRQQPNTEAFFGQGTRLTVV.

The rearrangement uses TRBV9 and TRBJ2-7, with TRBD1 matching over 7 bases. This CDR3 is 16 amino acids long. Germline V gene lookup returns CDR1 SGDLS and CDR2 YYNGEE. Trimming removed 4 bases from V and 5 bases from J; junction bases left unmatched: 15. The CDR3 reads CASSPSGGRGFDEQYF. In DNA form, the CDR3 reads TGTGCCAGCAGCCCATCAGGGGGAAGGGGCTTTGACGAGCAGTACTTC.

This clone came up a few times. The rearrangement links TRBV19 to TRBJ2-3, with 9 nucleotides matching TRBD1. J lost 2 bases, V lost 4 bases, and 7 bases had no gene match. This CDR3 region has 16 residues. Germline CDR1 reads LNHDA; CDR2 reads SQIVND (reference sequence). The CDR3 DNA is TGTGCCAGTAGTAATTGGACAGGGGCCCTCACAGATACGCAGTATTTT. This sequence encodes CASSNWTGALTDTQYF.

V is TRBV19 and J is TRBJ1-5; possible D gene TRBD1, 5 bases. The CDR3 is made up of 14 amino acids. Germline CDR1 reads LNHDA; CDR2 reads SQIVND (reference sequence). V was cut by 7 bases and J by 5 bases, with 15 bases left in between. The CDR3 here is CASNRGGAYQPQHF. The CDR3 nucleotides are TGTGCCAGTAATAGGGGAGGGGCTTATCAGCCCCAGCATTTT.

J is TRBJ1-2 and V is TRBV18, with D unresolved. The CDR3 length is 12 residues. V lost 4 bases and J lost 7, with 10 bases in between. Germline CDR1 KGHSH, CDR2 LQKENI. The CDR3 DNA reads TGTGCCAGCTCACGACCCGACTCTGGCTACACCTTC. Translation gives CASSRPDSGYTF.

For the CDR3, the DNA is TGTGCCAGCAGCCCCGGGACTAGTGCTCCAGATACGCAGTATTTT. Translation: CASSPGTSAPDTQYF. The V gene is TRBV11-2, the J gene TRBJ2-3; 8 bases are shared with TRBD2. V lost 5 bases to trimming and J lost 4 bases; unmatched junction nucleotides: 8. CDR1 and CDR2 from the germline V gene are SGHAT and FQNNGV. The CDR3 is 15 residues long.